Listed below are T cell receptor beta chains from one sample, sequenced in a study of cytomegalovirus exposure and HLA in healthy donors. Only in-frame clones appear in the TCRdb table, and some are missing; sequencing was by immunoSEQ multiplex PCR. The table records roughly 150,000 clones, 82% of them present only once. The sample consisted of PBMCs. The receptors were sampled from a male donor in good health and CMV-seronegative. CDR3s include the opening cysteine and the closing phenylalanine or tryptophan. Each record gives: J gene, CDR3 length, V gene, CDR3 protein.

TRBJ2-5 | 17 | TRBV7-2 | CASSLSSSGARSKTQYF
TRBJ2-1 | 19 | TRBV11-2 | CASSLAPPRTSGSYNEQFF
TRBJ1-2 | 15 | TRBV25-1 | CASSVPGQDNYGYTF
TRBJ2-3 | 15 | TRBV30 | CAWSVEREGLGTQYF
TRBJ2-1 | 15 | TRBV6-5 | CASSLAGSSYNEQFF
TRBJ2-3 | 16 | TRBV7-2 | CASSILAESGIDTQYF
TRBJ1-2 | 12 | TRBV29-1 | CSVDEYYYGYTF
TRBJ2-3 | 15 | TRBV7-9 | CASSQEREATDTQYF
TRBJ2-7 | 13 | TRBV6-1 | CASSDYAGTKQYF
TRBJ2-7 | 13 | TRBV27 | CASSLAGGYEQYF
TRBJ1-5 | 15 | TRBV7-2 | CASSLEGVSNQPQHF
TRBJ2-7 | 13 | TRBV27 | CASWGLAGYEQYF
TRBJ2-2 | 14 | TRBV9 | CASSVTVNTGELFF
TRBJ1-2 | 13 | TRBV19 | CASSFLSERGYTF
TRBJ1-2 | 13 | TRBV29-1 | CSAPPPGSTGYTF
TRBJ1-1 | 13 | TRBV30 | CAWRDRFGTEAFF
TRBJ1-4 | 14 | TRBV6-5 | CASSSDATNEKLFF
TRBJ2-1 | 15 | TRBV2 | CASSAGSGASGVQFF
TRBJ2-7 | 15 | TRBV5-1 | CASSLVAGPGYEQYF
TRBJ2-7 | 16 | TRBV4-3 | CASSQDGYQGTHEQYF
TRBJ1-2 | 15 | TRBV7-6 | CASSLDSTGYYGYTF
TRBJ2-7 | 14 | TRBV19 | CASSIDTVSYEQYF
TRBJ2-7 | 13 | TRBV6-1 | CASSEAGGSEQYF
TRBJ1-6 | 13 | TRBV27 | CASSKRGSSPLHF
TRBJ2-3 | 15 | TRBV7-3 | CASSLLTGPTDTQYF
TRBJ2-5 | 18 | TRBV27 | CASSLRSDRGVLPETQYF
TRBJ1-1 | 13 | TRBV7-3 | CASSPWGGTEAFF
TRBJ2-6 | 15 | TRBV19 | CASSEQGPGANVLTF
TRBJ2-2 | 16 | TRBV7-9 | CSSSFGLAGADGELFF
TRBJ2-7 | 17 | TRBV15 | CATSRDRTSGRVYEQYF
TRBJ1-2 | 16 | TRBV2 | CASSDPTGRVVYGYTF
TRBJ1-5 | 15 | TRBV30 | CAWSQIGGSNQPQHF
TRBJ2-5 | 15 | TRBV4-3 | CASSQRSGGQETQYF
TRBJ1-2 | 15 | TRBV4-3 | CASSQGSGIPGGYTF
NA | 11 | TRBV20-1 | CSARSGYEQYF
TRBJ1-4 | 16 | TRBV7-9 | CASSSVPYRGWEKLFF
TRBJ2-6 | 18 | TRBV7-9 | CASSLTDRVFSGANVLTF
TRBJ2-1 | 16 | TRBV5-1 | CASTFIAGVHIREQFF
TRBJ2-2 | 16 | TRBV9 | CASSVAGLANTGELFF
TRBJ1-4 | 15 | TRBV7-2 | CASSISGGRNEKLFF
TRBJ2-2 | 16 | TRBV27 | CASSPSAGESTGELFF